The 28 T cell receptor beta chains presented below share a single source sample, sequenced in a study of OX40 agonist ivuxolimab in advanced cancers. The assay was immunoSEQ multiplex PCR, and TCRdb's table has in-frame clones only and misses some. The data show about 76,000 clones, nearly 90% seen once. Specimen: CD4+ or CD8+ T cells sorted from blood, collected in a trial of the OX40 agonist ivuxolimab. These receptors were taken from an adult with an advanced solid tumor such as melanoma, head and neck, liver or kidney cancer.

This rearrangement joins TRBV6-5 to TRBJ1-3; D remains ambiguous. Germline assignment: CDR1 MNHEY and CDR2 SVGAGI. V dropped 5 bases and J dropped 3 bases, with 11 bases sitting between them. This CDR3 region has 14 residues. The chain's CDR3 is CASSRGKNGNTIYF. CDR3 nucleotides: TGTGCCAGCAGTAGAGGGAAAAATGGAAACACCATATATTTT.

V usage is TRBV18 and J usage is TRBJ2-3; no firm D call. The CDR3 has 15 residues. Germline lookup yields CDR1 KGHSH and CDR2 LQKENI. The germline V and J ends were trimmed by 6 bases and 1 base, with 14 bases remaining between them. The DNA for the CDR3 is TGTGCCAGCTCCCCTAATGGGCTCCGCACAGATACGCAGTATTTT. Its translation: CASSPNGLRTDTQYF.

V gene TRBV10-2 combines with J gene TRBJ2-7; 11 bases map to TRBD2. The length of the CDR3 is 15 residues. Looked up from germline, CDR1 is WSHSY and CDR2 is SAAADI. V trimming: 2 bases; J trimming: 10 bases; junction bases outside the gene matches: 10. The CDR3 DNA reads TGCGCCAGCAGTGAGGCACCGGGACTAGCGGAGTTCCAGTACTTC. Translated: CASSEAPGLAEFQYF.

The chain links TRBV19 to TRBJ1-2; no firm D call. V lost 5 bases to trimming and J lost 5 bases, with 9 bases between them. The CDR3 sequence is 12 residues long. Germline loops: CDR1 LNHDA, CDR2 SQIVND (reference sequence). The CDR3 DNA reads as TGTGCCAGTAGTTTGCGGAGTTATGGCTACACCTTC. This sequence encodes CASSLRSYGYTF. The full variable domain, its missing parts supplied by reference TRBV19 and TRBJ1-2, is DGGITQSPKYLFRKEGQNVTLSCEQNLNHDAMYWYRQDPGQGLRLIYYSQIVNDFQKGDIAEGYSVSREKKESFPLTVTSAQKNPTAFYLCASSLRSYGYTFGSGTRLTVV.

This chain joins TRBV4-3 and TRBJ1-2; no firm D call. V gave up 1 base and J gave up 4 bases, with 13 bases separating them. The CDR3 covers 15 residues. The V gene's germline CDR1 is LGHNA and CDR2 YSLEER. The CDR3 coding sequence is TGCGCCAGCAGCCAAGTGGGCGGCCGGGGCTATGGCTACACCTTC. This codes for CASSQVGGRGYGYTF.

The gene calls are TRBV18 and TRBJ1-1; weak D call: TRBD1 (5 bases). The CDR3 contains 17 residues. Trimming pared 2 bases from V and 6 bases from J, leaving 22 bases between. The germline gives CDR1 KGHSH, CDR2 LQKENI. The CDR3 here is CASSPGGSGTQGPEAFF. The CDR3 nucleotides are TGTGCCAGCTCACCAGGAGGGTCCGGGACCCAAGGGCCTGAAGCTTTCTTT.

V and J are TRBV5-1 and TRBJ2-5; D possibly matches TRBD1 or TRBD2 (5 bases each). Trimming left V 4 bases short and J 5 bases short, with 12 bases between. The CDR3 is made up of 13 amino acids. CDR1 is SGHRS and CDR2 is YFSETQ in the germline V gene. CDR3 nucleotides: TGCGCCAGCAGCCCGAGGGGACCCGAGACCCAGTACTTC. Residues: CASSPRGPETQYF.

The chain carries TRBV19 and TRBJ2-2; TRBD2 is a possible D gene (5 bases). Germline lookup yields CDR1 LNHDA and CDR2 SQIVND (reference sequence). V lost 2 bases, J lost 2 bases, and 15 bases lay in between. CDR3 length equals 17 residues. CDR3 in amino acids: CASSINRGSGNTGELFF. The CDR3 bases are TGTGCCAGTAGTATAAACCGGGGAAGTGGTAACACCGGGGAGCTGTTTTTT.

The chain has TRBV7-7 and TRBJ1-4; D uncertain. CDR1 is SSHAT and CDR2 is FNYEAQ in the germline V gene (reference sequence). This CDR3 is 15 amino acids long. The CDR3 nucleotides are TGTGCTAGCGGAAAAGTCCGTAAGAAGCATGAAAAACTGTTTTTT. Translating gives CASGKVRKKHEKLFF. The full variable domain, with the rest looked up from reference TRBV7-7 and TRBJ1-4, is GAGVSQSPRYKVTKRGQDVTLRCDPISSHATLYWYQQALGQGPEFLTYFNYEAQPDKSGLPSDRFSAERPEGSISTLTIQRTEQRDSAMYRCASGKVRKKHEKLFFGSGTQLSVL.

The V and J genes are TRBV7-9 and TRBJ2-3; 7 nucleotides align to TRBD2. This CDR3 is built from 13 residues. From germline, CDR1 is SEHNR and CDR2 FQNEAQ (reference sequence). V shed 5 bases and J 6 bases; nucleotides not matched to a gene: 5. CDR3 bases: TGTGCCAGCAGCGGACTAGGTCGGGATACGCAGTATTTT. Its translation is CASSGLGRDTQYF.

This chain joins TRBV27 and TRBJ1-1, with D possibly matching TRBD1 (5 bases). Deletions cut 3 bases from V and 1 base from J, with 6 bases between. This CDR3 is 13 amino acids long. Germline V gene sequence: CDR1 MNHEY, CDR2 SMNVEV (reference sequence). This CDR3 is CASSFGTNTEAFF. CDR3 nucleotides: TGTGCCAGCAGTTTTGGGACGAACACTGAAGCTTTCTTT.

The V gene is TRBV27, the J gene TRBJ1-1; D is perhaps TRBD1 (5 bases). The CDR3 spans 15 residues. V dropped 7 bases and J dropped 3 bases, with 18 bases sitting between them. Germline V gene lookup returns CDR1 MNHEY and CDR2 SMNVEV (reference sequence). DNA of the CDR3: TGTGCCAGCAAATACAGTGCGACAGAATACACTGAAGCTTTCTTT. Amino acid sequence: CASKYSATEYTEAFF.

The chain carries TRBV7-6 and TRBJ2-1; TRBD1 agrees at 8 bases. The CDR3 consists of 15 residues. V lost 6 bases, J lost 3 bases, and 7 bases stayed unmatched. Germline-derived CDR1 and CDR2 are SGHVS and FNYEAQ. The CDR3, as DNA: TGTGCCAGCAGTCCCGGGACAGGAGTCTACAATGAGCAGTTCTTC. This encodes CASSPGTGVYNEQFF.

Of note for this clone: One junction end does not reproduce the germline sequence, and a read error may be involved. This chain uses TRBV7-7 with TRBJ2-3, with 10 bases that match TRBD1. The germline gives CDR1 SSHAT, CDR2 FNYEAQ (reference sequence). The CDR3 extends over 15 amino acids. CDR3 DNA sequence: TGTGCTAGCAGCAGGACAGGGGGGTTCACAGATACGCAGTATTTT. Residues: CASSRTGGFTDTQYF.

This chain links TRBV6-5 with TRBJ2-6, with a possible D match to TRBD2 (5 bases). The CDR3 loop spans 14 amino acids. CDR1 is MNHEY, CDR2 SVGAGI, per germline. V lost 5 bases, J lost 7 bases, and 12 bases lay in between. CDR3 sequence reads: CASSPSSAANVLTF. The CDR3 DNA is TGTGCCAGCAGTCCTAGCTCTGCTGCCAACGTCCTGACTTTC.

This chain connects TRBV2 to TRBJ1-1, with D unclear. The V end was cut by 9 bases, the J end by 12 bases, with 17 bases between. The CDR3 contains 11 residues. Germline CDR1 and CDR2: SNHLY and FYNNEI. The CDR3 reads CASRYHGPPFF. DNA for the CDR3: TGTGCCAGTCGGTACCACGGTCCGCCTTTCTTT.

This rearrangement joins TRBV6-5 to TRBJ2-7; 8 bases are shared with TRBD2. Germline loops: CDR1 MNHEY, CDR2 SVGAGI. With 6 bases clipped from V and 6 bases from J, the junction kept 4 bases outside the gene matches. The CDR3 consists of 12 residues. The CDR3 sequence: CASRAGGVEQYV. Written as DNA, the CDR3 is TGTGCCAGCAGGGCCGGGGGGGTCGAGCAGTACGTC.

This clone was recorded once. The rearrangement links TRBV19 to TRBJ1-1; tentative D call: TRBD1 (5 bases). The ends were cut back, 5 bases at V and 4 bases at J, with 14 bases in the middle. The germline CDR1 and CDR2 sequences are LNHDA and SQIVND (reference sequence). The CDR3 consists of 14 residues. The CDR3 sequence is CASSLRVKGTEAFF. In DNA, the CDR3 is TGTGCCAGTAGTCTCAGGGTCAAAGGCACTGAAGCTTTCTTT.

The CDR3 reads CASSPHGGQPGEAFF. The CDR3 DNA reads TGTGCCAGTAGTCCACATGGGGGACAGCCGGGGGAGGCTTTCTTT. This chain uses TRBV19 with TRBJ1-1; 7 bases align to TRBD1. The CDR3 is 15 residues long. The V gene end was trimmed by 5 bases and the J gene end by 11 bases; junction bases not matched to a gene: 17. Germline V gives CDR1 LNHDA, CDR2 SQIVND (reference sequence).

The genes are TRBV30 and TRBJ1-1; D is unresolved. Looked up from germline, CDR1 is GTSNPN and CDR2 is SVGIG (reference sequence). The ends were cut back, 0 bases at V and 3 bases at J, with 8 bases in the middle. The CDR3 totals 13 residues. In DNA, the CDR3 is TGTGCCTGGAGTGTAAGTTGGGACACTGAAGCTTTCTTT. Its translation is CAWSVSWDTEAFF.

Details on this clone: One end of the junction is discordant with germline, which a read error may explain. The V gene is TRBV4-1, the J gene TRBJ2-1; 7 nucleotides align to TRBD2. Germline assignment: CDR1 MGHRA and CDR2 YSYEKL. CDR3 size: 16 residues. The CDR3 nucleotides read TGCACCAGCAGCCAGATAGCGGGTAGCTCCTACAATGAGCAGTTCTTC. This codes for CTSSQIAGSSYNEQFF.

The chain links TRBV5-6 to TRBJ1-2; no clear D gene. The CDR3 totals 15 residues. Trimming pared 1 base from V and 3 bases from J, leaving 13 bases between. The germline gives CDR1 SGHDT, CDR2 YYEEEE. CDR3 DNA: TGTGCCAGCAGCTTGAGACCAAGGGTGGACTATGGCTACACCTTC. Encoded protein: CASSLRPRVDYGYTF.

V usage is TRBV5-1 and J usage is TRBJ2-7, with TRBD2 matching 9 bases. The CDR3 is 15 residues long. The junction had 11 bases not matched to a gene; V was cut back by 4 bases and J by 6 bases. In germline, CDR1 is SGHRS, CDR2 YFSETQ. The CDR3 DNA is TGCGCCAGCAGCCCGGTGCGGGGGGGAGTGGGCGAGCAGTACTTC. Its translation: CASSPVRGGVGEQYF.

This clone is a singleton in its sample. The chain joins TRBV9 to TRBJ1-1; D gene ambiguous. The germline V gene encodes CDR1 SGDLS and CDR2 YYNGEE. Trimming left V 3 bases short and J 1 base short, with 16 bases between. This CDR3 region has 16 residues. CDR3 protein: CASSGGIGVRNTEAFF. In DNA form, the CDR3 reads TGTGCCAGCAGCGGCGGGATAGGTGTGCGGAACACTGAAGCTTTCTTT.

The V and J genes are TRBV19 and TRBJ2-7; D is perhaps TRBD2 (6 bases). Trimming removed 5 bases at V and 2 bases at J, with 10 bases between. The CDR3 covers 13 residues. CDR1 is LNHDA, CDR2 SQIVND, per germline (reference sequence). The CDR3: CASSPPGAYEQYF. CDR3 in DNA: TGTGCCAGTAGTCCCCCGGGAGCCTACGAGCAGTACTTC.

The CDR3 spells CASSEWKGLGGYTF. Here the CDR3 DNA reads TGTGCCAGCAGTGAATGGAAGGGCCTGGGGGGCTACACCTTC. V usage is TRBV6-1 and J usage is TRBJ1-2, with unresolved D. Germline V gives CDR1 MNHNS, CDR2 SASEGT. V was shortened by 2 bases and J by 8 bases, with 15 bases between the two germline ends. The length of the CDR3 is 14 residues.

The table lists this clone with a count of one. The rearrangement links TRBV7-9 to TRBJ1-5; unclear D gene. CDR3 length equals 14 residues. CDR1 and CDR2 from the germline V gene are SEHNR and FQNEAQ (reference sequence). The V end lost 2 bases, the J end lost 1 base, and 6 bases lay between the germline ends. The CDR3 nucleotides are TGTGCCAGCAGCTTATCGGCGAGCAATCAGCCCCAGCATTTT. Translating gives CASSLSASNQPQHF.

This clone has just one count. The chain joins TRBV28 to TRBJ1-1; 8 positions agree with TRBD1. This CDR3 region has 14 residues. V shed 5 bases, J shed 8 bases, and the junction held 10 bases outside the gene matches. Looked up from germline, CDR1 is MDHEN and CDR2 is SYDVKM. This CDR3 reads CASSKGQAIVEAFF. CDR3 sequence (DNA): TGTGCCAGCAGTAAGGGACAGGCAATTGTGGAAGCTTTCTTT. Based on the CDR3 plus reference TRBV28 and TRBJ1-1, the full variable domain is DVKVTQSSRYLVKRTGEKVFLECVQDMDHENMFWYRQDPGLGLRLIYFSYDVKMKEKGDIPEGYSVSREKKERFSLILESASTNQTSMYLCASSKGQAIVEAFFGQGTRLTVV.